The 3 T cell receptor beta chains presented below share a single source sample, sequenced in a study of cytomegalovirus exposure and HLA in healthy donors. The PCR employed 60 Vbeta primers together with 13 Jbeta primers. Profiled with immunoSEQ multiplex PCR; TCRdb holds only in-frame clones, not every one. The sample consists of 200,000 to 250,000 clones, around 80% of them appearing once. Sequences were obtained from PBMCs. The receptors were sampled from a woman between 40 and 50 years old in good health and CMV-seropositive.

The V gene is TRBV6-1, the J gene TRBJ1-2; TRBD1 matches 8 bases. Germline V gene data show CDR1 as MNHNS and CDR2 as SASEGT. The CDR3 consists of 14 residues. Unmatched junction bases numbered 7, after V lost 6 bases and J lost 4 bases. The CDR3, as DNA: TGTGCCAGCAGGCAACAGGGGGGAGGCTATGGCTACACCTTC. Amino acid sequence: CASRQQGGGYGYTF.

The chain joins TRBV7-9 to TRBJ2-2; the D gene is possibly TRBD2 (5 bases). The CDR3 loop spans 14 amino acids. From germline, CDR1 is SEHNR and CDR2 FQNEAQ (reference sequence). V lost 5 bases, J lost 6 bases, and 13 bases lay in between. CDR3 region: CASSRELQAGELFF. DNA for the CDR3: TGTGCCAGCAGCCGGGAATTACAAGCCGGGGAGCTGTTTTTT.

V gene TRBV6-6 combines with J gene TRBJ1-2, with a possible D match to TRBD1 (6 bases). Trimming stripped 8 bases from V and 7 bases from J, with 14 bases between. The V gene's germline CDR1 is MNHNY and CDR2 SVGAGI (reference sequence). This CDR3 spans 12 amino acids. CDR3 protein: CASQTGGGGYTF. CDR3 nucleotides: TGTGCCAGCCAGACAGGAGGTGGTGGCTACACCTTC.